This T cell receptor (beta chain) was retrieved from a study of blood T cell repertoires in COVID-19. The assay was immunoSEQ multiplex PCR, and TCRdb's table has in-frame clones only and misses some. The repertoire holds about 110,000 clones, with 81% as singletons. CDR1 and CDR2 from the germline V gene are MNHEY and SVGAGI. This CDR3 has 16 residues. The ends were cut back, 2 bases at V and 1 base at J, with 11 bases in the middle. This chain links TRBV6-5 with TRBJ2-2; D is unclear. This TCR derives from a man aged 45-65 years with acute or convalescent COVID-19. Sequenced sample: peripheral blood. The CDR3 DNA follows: TGTGCCAGCAGTTACAGCCCCTACCTGAACACCGGGGAGCTGTTTTTT. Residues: CASSYSPYLNTGELFF.